This TCR beta chain originates from a study of CD8 T cells in Susac syndrome. Random hexamers were used to reverse transcribe roughly 0.45 to 1 ug of RNA. TCR beta CDR3 was amplified by immunoSEQ covering 54 Vbeta and 13 Jbeta. MiXCR, applied by TCRdb to the immunoSEQ multiplex PCR reads, yields one record per CDR3 protein. The table has about 190,000 distinct CDR3 sequences, 95% seen once; the top ten hold around 0.16%. The CDR3 is 15 amino acids. Germline V gives CDR1 SEHNR, CDR2 FQNEAQ (reference sequence). Trimming took off 2 bases at V and 7 bases at J, with 15 bases between the two ends. The receptor was derived from a human donor with Susac syndrome. The sequencing input was CD8+ T cells from PBMCs. The rearrangement uses TRBV7-9 and TRBJ2-1, with D perhaps matching TRBD1 (6 bases). The CDR3: CASSLMGAIRNEQFF. The CDR3 coding sequence is TGTGCCAGCAGCTTAATGGGGGCAATCCGGAATGAGCAGTTCTTC.